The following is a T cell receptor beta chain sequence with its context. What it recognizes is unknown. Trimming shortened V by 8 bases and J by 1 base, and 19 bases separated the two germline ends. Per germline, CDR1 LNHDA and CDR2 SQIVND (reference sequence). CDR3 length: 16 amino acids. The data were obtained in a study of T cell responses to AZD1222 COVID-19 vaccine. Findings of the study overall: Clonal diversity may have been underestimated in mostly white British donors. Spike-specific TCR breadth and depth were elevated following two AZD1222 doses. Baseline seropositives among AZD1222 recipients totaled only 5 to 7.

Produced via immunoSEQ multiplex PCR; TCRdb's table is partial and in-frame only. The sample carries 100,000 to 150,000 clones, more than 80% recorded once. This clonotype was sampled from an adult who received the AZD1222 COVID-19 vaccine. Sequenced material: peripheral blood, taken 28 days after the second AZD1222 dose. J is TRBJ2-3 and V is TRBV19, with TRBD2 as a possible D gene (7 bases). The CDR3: CASSEGGAWGTDTQYF. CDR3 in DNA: TGTGCCAGTTCGGAGGGGGGGGCTTGGGGCACAGATACGCAGTATTTT.